A single sample gave rise to the 13 T cell receptor beta chains below, sequenced in a study of T-cell memory formation after mild COVID-19. TCRdb reprocessed the 5' RACE reads via MiXCR and lists one record per CDR3 protein. The sample carries 470,000 or so distinct CDR3 sequences, 18% recorded once. Sequencing used PBMCs or a T cell subset sorted from them (not recorded which). Receptor source: an adult woman who had mild COVID-19 (a few samples of this study predate the infection). Cell type and time point are not known.

The chain carries TRBV19 and TRBJ2-1; 8 nucleotides match TRBD2. Germline V gene lookup returns CDR1 LNHDA and CDR2 SQIVND (reference sequence). Losses at the gene ends were 4 bases for V and 4 bases for J; bases not matched to a gene: 6. There are 15 residues in the CDR3. Here the CDR3 DNA reads TGTGCCAGTAGTACGCGGACTAGCCTTTACAATGAGCAGTTCTTC. Translation gives CASSTRTSLYNEQFF.

This clonotype has more than one count but fewer than ten. This chain joins TRBV7-2 and TRBJ1-2; the D gene is possibly TRBD1 (5 bases). This CDR3 has 13 residues. The germline V gene encodes CDR1 SGHTA and CDR2 FQGNSA. V was cut by 5 bases and J by 6 bases, with 13 bases left in between. CDR3 nucleotides: TGTGCCAGCAGCCCTCGGATCAGGGATGGCTACACCTTC. As protein: CASSPRIRDGYTF. The full variable domain, in which reference TRBV7-2 and TRBJ1-2 provide the parts outside the CDR3, is GAGVSQSPSNKVTEKGKDVELRCDPISGHTALYWYRQSLGQGLEFLIYFQGNSAPDKSGLPSDRFSAERTGGSVSTLTIQRTQQEDSAVYLCASSPRIRDGYTFGSGTRLTVV.

This clonotype was detected a few times. This rearrangement joins TRBV12-3 or TRBV12-4 to TRBJ1-2; D is perhaps TRBD1 (5 bases). Trimming cost V 4 bases and J 3 bases, with 9 bases left between them. This CDR3 has 13 amino acids. The CDR3 DNA sequence: TGTGCCAGCAGTTGGACACCGGACTATGGCTACACCTTC. This gives the protein CASSWTPDYGYTF.

The genes are TRBV9 and TRBJ2-1, with 8 nucleotides matching TRBD2. V lost 4 bases and J lost 3; bases outside the gene matches: 12. Per germline, CDR1 SGDLS and CDR2 YYNGEE. The CDR3 length is 17 residues. The CDR3 sequence is CASSSAGGGISYNEQFF. The CDR3 DNA reads TGTGCCAGCAGCTCTGCCGGGGGGGGCATTAGCTACAATGAGCAGTTCTTC.

The chain recombines TRBV6-5 with TRBJ1-5, with D maybe TRBD1 (6 bases). Trimming removed 6 bases at V and 1 base at J, with 19 bases between. Germline loops: CDR1 MNHEY, CDR2 SVGAGI. The CDR3 is 17 amino acids. CDR3 nucleotides: TGTGCCAGCAGACCGGGACACAGCGGTAGAAGCAATCAGCCCCAGCATTTT. Its protein is CASRPGHSGRSNQPQHF.

This clonotype came up a few times. The genes are TRBV2 and TRBJ2-1, with TRBD2 identical over 8 bases. The CDR3 has 14 amino acids. Germline lookup yields CDR1 SNHLY and CDR2 FYNNEI. V lost 8 bases, J lost 4 bases, and 7 bases stayed unmatched. The CDR3 coding sequence is TGTGCCAGCTTAGATAGCGGGGAATACAATGAGCAGTTCTTC. Its protein is CASLDSGEYNEQFF.

The rearrangement joins TRBV5-1 to TRBJ1-1, with D maybe TRBD1 (5 bases). The ends were cut back, 2 bases at V and 0 bases at J, with 14 bases in the middle. Germline V gene sequence: CDR1 SGHRS, CDR2 YFSETQ. This CDR3 has 16 amino acids. The CDR3: CASSLSGTVMNTEAFF. For the CDR3, the DNA is TGCGCCAGCAGCTTATCCGGGACGGTAATGAACACTGAAGCTTTCTTT.

This clonotype was counted ten times or more. The chain links TRBV29-1 to TRBJ2-3; 10 bases map to TRBD2. CDR1 SQVTM and CDR2 ANQGSEA come from the germline V gene. Trimming took 7 bases from V and 2 from J; bases not matched to a gene: 3. This CDR3 comprises 13 residues. CDR3 in amino acids: CSGAGGDTDTQYF. In DNA form, the CDR3 reads TGCAGCGGAGCGGGAGGGGACACAGATACGCAGTATTTT.

The chain recombines TRBV4-2 with TRBJ2-7; possibly TRBD2 for D (7 bases). The V and J ends lost 0 bases and 3 bases respectively, with 15 bases between them. The CDR3 sequence is 16 residues long. Germline CDR1 reads LGHNA; CDR2 reads YNFKEQ. As DNA, the CDR3 is TGTGCCAGCAGCCAAGAACGGGCGGGGGACAACTACGAGCAGTACTTC. Translation gives CASSQERAGDNYEQYF.

This clonotype was seen a handful of times. This chain connects TRBV12-3 or TRBV12-4 to TRBJ2-7; TRBD2 aligns across 7 bases. V was pared by 4 bases and J by 3 bases, with 12 bases of the junction left unmatched. The length of the CDR3 is 16 residues. This CDR3 is CASSSRTPGLLYEQYF. The CDR3 coding sequence is TGTGCCAGCAGTTCTCGGACCCCGGGACTACTCTACGAGCAGTACTTC.

A few counts support this clonotype. V is TRBV10-3 and J is TRBJ2-7, with 7 nucleotides matching TRBD1. V was pared by 5 bases and J by 0 bases, with 4 bases of the junction left unmatched. This CDR3 region has 14 residues. Germline V gene sequence: CDR1 ENHRY, CDR2 SYGVKD. CDR3 sequence reads: CAISSGQDSYEQYF. As DNA, the CDR3 is TGTGCCATCAGTTCCGGACAGGACTCCTACGAGCAGTACTTC.

This clonotype was detected a few times. V and J are TRBV19 and TRBJ2-7; 10 bases line up with TRBD1. The CDR3 spans 14 residues. CDR1 LNHDA and CDR2 SQIVND come from the germline V gene (reference sequence). The V segment lost 1 base and the J segment 6 bases; nucleotides outside the gene matches: 3. The CDR3 reads CASSIGTGGSEQYF. In nucleotides, the CDR3 is TGTGCCAGTAGTATAGGGACAGGGGGGAGCGAGCAGTACTTC.

This clonotype was observed a few times. The chain has TRBV7-2 and TRBJ1-2; D is undetermined. CDR1 is SGHTA and CDR2 is FQGNSA in the germline V gene. Trimming shortened V by 4 bases and J by 0 bases, and 18 bases separated the two germline ends. The CDR3 is 17 amino acids. The CDR3 region is CASSSSPTSRPNYGYTF. Here the CDR3 DNA reads TGTGCCAGCAGCTCCTCCCCTACTTCGCGTCCTAACTATGGCTACACCTTC.